This T cell receptor (beta chain) was identified in a study of blood T cell repertoires in COVID-19. There are 15 residues in the CDR3. The V and J ends lost 4 bases and 6 bases respectively, with 18 bases between them. CDR1 SGDLS and CDR2 YYNGEE come from the germline V gene. TCRdb's table, derived via immunoSEQ multiplex PCR, lists solely in-frame clones and lacks some. The repertoire holds 200,000 to 250,000 clones, with about nine tenths as singletons. Sequencing was carried out using PBMCs or T cells enriched from blood (not recorded which). The sequence came from a woman younger than 35 who had recovered from COVID-19. The gene calls are TRBV9 and TRBJ2-3; possibly TRBD1 for D (6 bases). The CDR3 here is CASSPQGSLGDTQYF. The CDR3 nucleotides are TGTGCCAGCAGCCCACAGGGTTCATTGGGGGATACGCAGTATTTT. Together with reference TRBV9 and TRBJ2-3, the CDR3 gives the full variable domain: DSGVTQTPKHLITATGQRVTLRCSPRSGDLSVYWYQQSLDQGLQFLIQYYNGEERAKGNILERFSAQQFPDLHSELNLSSLELGDSALYFCASSPQGSLGDTQYFGPGTRLTVL.